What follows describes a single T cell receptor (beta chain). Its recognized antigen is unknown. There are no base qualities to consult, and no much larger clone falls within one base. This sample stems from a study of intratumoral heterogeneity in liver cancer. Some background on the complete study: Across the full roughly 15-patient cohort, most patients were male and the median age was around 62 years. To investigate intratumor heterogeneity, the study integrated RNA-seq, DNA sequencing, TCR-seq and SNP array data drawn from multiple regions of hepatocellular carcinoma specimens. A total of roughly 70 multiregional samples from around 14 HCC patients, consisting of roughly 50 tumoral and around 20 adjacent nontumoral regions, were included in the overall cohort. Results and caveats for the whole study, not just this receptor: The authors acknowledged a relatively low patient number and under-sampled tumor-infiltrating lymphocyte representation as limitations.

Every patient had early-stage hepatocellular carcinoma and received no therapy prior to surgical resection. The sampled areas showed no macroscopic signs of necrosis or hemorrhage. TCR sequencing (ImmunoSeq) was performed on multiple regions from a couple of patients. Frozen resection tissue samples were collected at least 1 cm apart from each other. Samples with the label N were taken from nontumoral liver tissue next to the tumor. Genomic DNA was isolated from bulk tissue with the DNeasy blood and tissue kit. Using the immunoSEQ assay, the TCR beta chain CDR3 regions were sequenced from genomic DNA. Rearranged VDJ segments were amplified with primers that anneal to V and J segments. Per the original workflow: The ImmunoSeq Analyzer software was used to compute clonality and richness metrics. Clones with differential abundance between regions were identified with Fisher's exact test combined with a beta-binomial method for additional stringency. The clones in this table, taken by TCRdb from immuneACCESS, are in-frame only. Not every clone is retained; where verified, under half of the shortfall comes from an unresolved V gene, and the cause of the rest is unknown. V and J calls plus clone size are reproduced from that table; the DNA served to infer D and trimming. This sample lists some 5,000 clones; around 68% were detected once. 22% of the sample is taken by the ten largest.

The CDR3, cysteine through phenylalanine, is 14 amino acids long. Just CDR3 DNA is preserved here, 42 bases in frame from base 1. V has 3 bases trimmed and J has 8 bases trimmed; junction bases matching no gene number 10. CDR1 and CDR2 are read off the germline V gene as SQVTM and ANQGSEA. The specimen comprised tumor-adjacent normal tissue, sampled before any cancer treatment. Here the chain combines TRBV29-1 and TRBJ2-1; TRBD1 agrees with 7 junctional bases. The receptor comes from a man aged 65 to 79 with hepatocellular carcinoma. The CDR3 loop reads CSVESPNRGDEQFF. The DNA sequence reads TGCAGCGTTGAGAGCCCTAACAGGGGCGATGAGCAGTTCTTC.